The 2 T cell receptor beta chains reported below all come from one sample, sequenced in a study of blood T cell repertoires in COVID-19. Here immunoSEQ multiplex PCR was the method, and the copy in TCRdb shows in-frame clones only, minus some. The sample yields 430,000 or so clones, 85% to 90% seen once. Material for sequencing was PBMCs or T cells enriched from blood (not recorded which). Source of these receptors: a woman between 35 and 50 years old who had recovered from COVID-19.

The chain is built from TRBV27 and TRBJ1-1, with 7 positions matching TRBD1. CDR1 MNHEY and CDR2 SMNVEV come from the germline V gene (reference sequence). The CDR3 is made up of 13 amino acids. The junction had 2 bases not matched to a gene; V was cut back by 3 bases and J by 4 bases. The CDR3 nucleotides are TGTGCCAGCAGTTTCACAGGGGTCACTGAAGCTTTCTTT. This encodes CASSFTGVTEAFF.

The gene calls are TRBV4-2 and TRBJ1-1; a possible D gene is TRBD1 (6 bases). CDR1 is LGHNA, CDR2 YNFKEQ, per germline. This CDR3 has 14 residues. Deletions cut 3 bases from V and 1 base from J, with 9 bases between. CDR3 bases: TGTGCCAGCAGCCACCTGGACAGGAACACTGAAGCTTTCTTT. Amino acids: CASSHLDRNTEAFF.